The present T cell receptor beta chain was sequenced within a study of CD8 T cells in Susac syndrome. This CDR3 is 15 amino acids long. From germline, CDR1 is LGHNA and CDR2 YSLEER. Trimming pared 1 base from V and 2 bases from J, leaving 10 bases between. RNA amounts of about 0.5 to 1 ug underwent reverse transcription with random hexamers. TCRdb reprocessed the immunoSEQ multiplex PCR reads with MiXCR, giving one entry per CDR3 protein. The sample shows 250,000 to 300,000 distinct CDR3 sequences, roughly 85% of them seen only once. The chain links TRBV4-3 to TRBJ2-3; D remains ambiguous. The TCR comes from a human donor with multiple sclerosis. Sequenced input: CD8+ T cells from PBMCs. In DNA, the CDR3 is TGCGCCAGCAGCCAAGTCCTCCGTCCCACAGATACGCAGTATTTT. It translates to CASSQVLRPTDTQYF.